The 31 T cell receptor beta chains below all came from one sample that was sequenced in a study of blood T cells in healthy people across ages. For the second PCR, which ran for about 7 to 11 cycles, a sample-barcoded 5' primer and a J-beta primer mix were used. MiXCR, applied by TCRdb to the 5' RACE reads, yields one record per CDR3 protein. Of over 1.5 million distinct CDR3 sequences listed, 49% were seen once; the top ten hold roughly 2%. Sequencing was performed on blood. These TCRs come from a woman aged 40 to 49 in good health.

The V gene is TRBV10-2, the J gene TRBJ2-1; TRBD2 might be the D (6 bases). The germline gives CDR1 WSHSY, CDR2 SAAADI. Trimming took off 7 bases at V and 7 bases at J, with 14 bases between the two ends. This CDR3 comprises 13 residues. In DNA form, the CDR3 reads TGCGCCAGCACCCCATCTGGGGGGAATGAGCAGTTCTTC. This codes for CASTPSGGNEQFF.

The chain recombines TRBV3-1 with TRBJ2-3, with D unclear. The CDR3 has 15 residues. Trimming removed 0 bases from V and 2 bases from J, with 9 bases in between. CDR1 and CDR2 from the germline V gene are LGHDT and YNNKEL (reference sequence). The CDR3 loop is CASSQDRLNTDTQYF. CDR3 DNA: TGTGCCAGCAGCCAAGATAGACTTAACACAGATACGCAGTATTTT.

This chain links TRBV12-3 or TRBV12-4 with TRBJ2-5; 8 nucleotides align to TRBD2. The J segment lost 2 bases and the V segment lost 3 bases, leaving 14 bases of the junction unmatched. The CDR3 spans 18 residues. CDR3 loop: CASSFGPPGLGAQETQYF. CDR3 sequence (DNA): TGTGCCAGCAGTTTCGGCCCCCCGGGACTAGGGGCTCAAGAGACCCAGTACTTC.

The table lists this clonotype with a few counts. V gene TRBV10-3 combines with J gene TRBJ2-6; D gene unclear. CDR1 is ENHRY and CDR2 is SYGVKD in the germline V gene. CDR3 length: 16 residues. The V end was cut by 3 bases, the J end by 0 bases, with 9 bases between. The CDR3 coding sequence is TGTGCCATCAGTGACGGTTACGGCTCTGGGGCCAACGTCCTGACTTTC. It is translated as CAISDGYGSGANVLTF.

This chain connects TRBV27 to TRBJ2-4, with 10 bases fitting TRBD2. The DNA end is a closer match to TRBJ2-7, so the J assignment may be wrong. This CDR3 is built from 16 residues. The V gene's germline CDR1 is MNHEY and CDR2 SMNVEV (reference sequence). The CDR3 reads CASSPVGSGGAHEQYF. The CDR3 DNA reads as TGTGCCAGCAGTCCGGTTGGGAGCGGGGGGGCCCACGAGCAGTACTTC.

This clonotype has only a few counts. This chain links TRBV11-2 with TRBJ2-3; possibly TRBD1 for D (5 bases). Germline V gene lookup returns CDR1 SGHAT and CDR2 FQNNGV. V lost 4 bases and J 3 bases, leaving 14 bases between the germline ends. The CDR3 runs to 15 residues. The CDR3 DNA follows: TGTGCCAGCAGCTCCCCCAGGGAAAGGACAGATACGCAGTATTTT. This codes for CASSSPRERTDTQYF.

Only a few counts were recorded for this clonotype. The chain recombines TRBV14 with TRBJ1-2; D is undetermined. CDR1 and CDR2 (germline): SGHDN, FVKESK. The CDR3 loop spans 12 amino acids. Trimming took off 3 bases at V and 7 bases at J, with 9 bases between the two ends. In DNA, the CDR3 is TGTGCCAGCAGCCACAGGTGGGGTGGCTACACCTTC. Protein: CASSHRWGGYTF.

The rearrangement links TRBV7-2 to TRBJ2-3; 10 bases agree with TRBD2. The V and J ends lost 5 bases and 0 bases, in that order; junction bases with no gene match: 11. The CDR3 runs 18 residues. CDR1 is SGHTA, CDR2 FQGNSA, per germline. The CDR3 here is CASSRPSGGSTSTDTQYF. CDR3 coding DNA: TGTGCCAGCAGCCGCCCTAGCGGGGGATCTACTAGCACAGATACGCAGTATTTT.

The J gene is TRBJ2-1, the V gene TRBV15; TRBD2 agrees at 7 bases. J lost 9 bases, V lost 6 bases, and 5 bases had no gene match. The CDR3 loop spans 12 amino acids. The germline gives CDR1 LNHNV, CDR2 YYDKDF (reference sequence). The DNA of the CDR3 is TGTGCCACCAGAGGCGGGAGACCTGAGCAGTTCTTC. It codes for CATRGGRPEQFF.

The genes are TRBV11-2 and TRBJ2-6; D is tentatively TRBD1 or TRBD2 (5 bases each). CDR3 length: 17 amino acids. The germline V gene encodes CDR1 SGHAT and CDR2 FQNNGV. The germline V and J ends were trimmed by 5 bases and 0 bases, with 14 bases remaining between them. The CDR3 DNA follows: TGTGCCAGCAGCCAAGGGACGTTTAGCTCTGGGGCCAACGTCCTGACTTTC. Translated: CASSQGTFSSGANVLTF. Supplemented by reference TRBV11-2 and TRBJ2-6, the full variable domain reads EAGVAQSPRYKIIEKRQSVAFWCNPISGHATLYWYQQILGQGPKLLIQFQNNGVVDDSQLPKDRFSAERLKGVDSTLKIQPAKLEDSAVYLCASSQGTFSSGANVLTFGAGSRLTVL.

In its sample, this clonotype was seen a few times. The J gene is TRBJ2-4, the V gene TRBV3-1, with TRBD1 matching over 10 bases. There are 16 residues in the CDR3. Losses at the gene ends were 1 base for V and 4 bases for J; bases not matched to a gene: 4. From germline, CDR1 is LGHDT and CDR2 YNNKEL (reference sequence). In DNA form, the CDR3 reads TGTGCCAGCAGCCAAGGCCGGGACAGGGGAAAAAACATTCAGTACTTC. It specifies CASSQGRDRGKNIQYF.

This rearrangement joins TRBV10-2 to TRBJ1-5; maybe TRBD1 (5 bases). This CDR3 region has 15 residues. Germline V CDR1 and CDR2: WSHSY, SAAADI. Trimming pared 0 bases from V and 3 bases from J, leaving 9 bases between. The CDR3 DNA follows: TGCGCCAGCAGTGAGTCGGTCAGGGTCAATCAGCCCCAGCATTTT. Translation gives CASSESVRVNQPQHF.

This clonotype was detected a few times. The chain couples TRBV20-1 to TRBJ2-7; the D is unclear. V was shortened by 2 bases and J by 3 bases, with 11 bases between the two germline ends. The length of the CDR3 is 13 residues. Germline loops: CDR1 DFQATT, CDR2 SNEGSKA (reference sequence). The CDR3 region has the DNA TGCAGTGCTAGAACCAGAGACCACTACGAGCAGTACTTC. This encodes CSARTRDHYEQYF.

The chain is built from TRBV28 and TRBJ2-1, with D unresolved. V was cut by 3 bases and J by 6 bases, with 9 bases left in between. CDR1 and CDR2 (germline): MDHEN, SYDVKM. The CDR3 consists of 13 residues. This chain's CDR3 is CASSFRRPNEQFF. DNA for the CDR3: TGTGCCAGCAGTTTCCGGAGACCCAATGAGCAGTTCTTC. The full variable domain, in which reference TRBV28 and TRBJ2-1 provide the parts outside the CDR3, is DVKVTQSSRYLVKRTGEKVFLECVQDMDHENMFWYRQDPGLGLRLIYFSYDVKMKEKGDIPEGYSVSREKKERFSLILESASTNQTSMYLCASSFRRPNEQFFGPGTRLTVL.

This rearrangement joins TRBV11-2 to TRBJ2-3; D may correspond to TRBD1 or TRBD2 (6 bases each). Germline CDR1 SGHAT, CDR2 FQNNGV. The CDR3 length is 14 residues. V lost 5 bases to trimming and J lost 2 bases, with 11 bases between them. The CDR3 nucleotides read TGTGCCAGCAGCCCGGGGGCGCCCACAGATACGCAGTATTTT. Its translation: CASSPGAPTDTQYF.

About this clonotype: A much bigger clone sits one base away, suggesting this may be a read error. The chain carries TRBV29-1 and TRBJ2-7; TRBD1 agrees at 12 bases. The ends lost 3 bases at V and 7 bases at J; junction bases unmatched: 4. The CDR3 runs 13 residues. Per germline, CDR1 SQVTM and CDR2 ANQGSEA. CDR3 protein: CSVEGTGGNEQYF. DNA of the CDR3: TGCAGCGTTGAGGGGACAGGGGGCAATGAGCAGTACTTC.

The chain combines TRBV7-2 with TRBJ1-4, with D perhaps TRBD1 (6 bases). The ends were cut back, 0 bases at V and 8 bases at J, with 13 bases in the middle. Germline V lookup: CDR1 SGHTA, CDR2 FQGNSA. The CDR3 is 15 amino acids. The CDR3 loop reads CASSLASGVGEKLFF. The CDR3 nucleotides read TGTGCCAGCAGCTTAGCATCAGGGGTGGGGGAAAAACTGTTTTTT.

The chain couples TRBV7-8 to TRBJ1-4; no firm D call. V lost 3 bases to trimming and J lost 1 base, with 21 bases between them. Germline V lookup: CDR1 SGHVS, CDR2 FQNEAQ. The CDR3 consists of 19 residues. CDR3 DNA: TGTGCCAGCAGCTTTTGGATGCTGGGAAAAGGACTAACTAATGAAAAACTGTTTTTT. This translates into CASSFWMLGKGLTNEKLFF.

The CDR3 region is CASIDPRRQETQYF. The DNA for the CDR3 is TGTGCCAGCATAGACCCCAGGAGGCAAGAGACCCAGTACTTC. The genes are TRBV6-5 and TRBJ2-5, with D maybe TRBD2 (5 bases). Germline V gene lookup returns CDR1 MNHEY and CDR2 SVGAGI. There are 14 residues in the CDR3. Trimming cost V 7 bases and J 2 bases, with 14 bases left between them.

This clonotype is a singleton in its sample. The rearrangement links TRBV21-1 to TRBJ2-5; the table calls TRBD2, which could not be checked here. TRBV21-1 is a pseudogene segment. The CDR3 sequence is 15 residues long. In DNA, the CDR3 is TGTGCCAGCAGCATAGCTAGCGGGGGGAAAGAGACCCAGTACTTC. Its protein is CASSIASGGKETQYF.

This chain uses TRBV20-1 with TRBJ2-1; 9 nucleotides line up with TRBD2. The CDR3 is made up of 14 amino acids. The germline V gene has CDR1 DFQATT and CDR2 SNEGSKA (reference sequence). With V trimmed by 3 bases and J by 7 bases, 7 bases remained unmatched. The CDR3 sequence: CSARGLAVGNEQFF. Written as DNA, the CDR3 is TGCAGTGCTAGGGGACTAGCTGTCGGGAATGAGCAGTTCTTC.

This chain connects TRBV15 to TRBJ1-1; 7 positions agree with TRBD1. J was trimmed by 1 base and V by 5 bases; bases with no gene match: 4. This CDR3 comprises 14 residues. Germline values: CDR1 LNHNV, CDR2 YYDKDF (reference sequence). The CDR3 DNA follows: TGTGCCACCAGCCCCCACAGGGGGAACACTGAAGCTTTCTTT. Protein sequence: CATSPHRGNTEAFF.

This clonotype was counted between two and nine times. V usage is TRBV3-1 and J usage is TRBJ2-3; TRBD1 is a possible D gene (5 bases). This CDR3 contains 17 residues. Between the trimmed V and J ends, which lost 3 bases and 0 bases, there was a span of 16 bases. Germline V CDR1 and CDR2: LGHDT, YNNKEL (reference sequence). Written as DNA, the CDR3 is TGTGCCAGCAGCCATTATGGGGCCAGGGTTAGCACAGATACGCAGTATTTT. Translated: CASSHYGARVSTDTQYF.

This clonotype was detected only a few times. The V gene is TRBV7-9, the J gene TRBJ1-4; D unclear. CDR1 and CDR2 from the germline V gene are SEHNR and FQNEAQ (reference sequence). Trimming left V 5 bases short and J 3 bases short, with 13 bases between. This CDR3 contains 15 residues. CDR3 loop: CASSIPAYPNEKLFF. The CDR3 region has the DNA TGTGCCAGCAGCATACCGGCGTATCCTAATGAAAAACTGTTTTTT.

This clonotype was seen only once. At one boundary the junction diverges from the germline segment, which might be a read error. The chain couples TRBV25-1 to TRBJ2-1; the match to TRBD1 covers 8 bases. Germline V CDR1 and CDR2: MGHDK, SYGVNS. This CDR3 is built from 14 residues. The CDR3 loop reads CAGSHRTGWNEQFF. CDR3 nucleotide sequence: TGTGCCGGCAGTCACCGGACAGGGTGGAATGAGCAGTTCTTC. The full variable domain, in which reference TRBV25-1 and TRBJ2-1 provide the parts outside the CDR3, is EADIYQTPRYLVIGTGKKITLECSQTMGHDKMYWYQQDPGMELHLIHYSYGVNSTEKGDLSSESTVSRIRTEHFPLTLESARPSHTSQYLCAGSHRTGWNEQFFGPGTRLTVL.

V and J are TRBV20-1 and TRBJ2-5; no clear D. Trimming shortened V by 4 bases and J by 5 bases, and 17 bases separated the two germline ends. Germline values: CDR1 DFQATT, CDR2 SNEGSKA (reference sequence). This CDR3 comprises 14 residues. The CDR3 bases are TGCAGTGCTATGGACCACGACCGCGGTGAGACCCAGTACTTC. This encodes CSAMDHDRGETQYF.

This clonotype appeared a few times. The rearrangement uses TRBV4-2 and TRBJ1-1; TRBD1 is a possible D gene (5 bases). The CDR3 totals 17 residues. The V end lost 0 bases, the J end lost 4 bases, and 18 bases lay between the germline ends. The germline V gene has CDR1 LGHNA and CDR2 YNFKEQ. Here the CDR3 reads CASSQEMVFRQGTEAFF. For the CDR3, the DNA is TGTGCCAGCAGCCAAGAGATGGTCTTTCGGCAGGGCACTGAAGCTTTCTTT.

The J gene is TRBJ2-5, the V gene TRBV4-1; D is uncertain. With 0 bases removed from V and 6 bases from J, the gap between germline ends came to 14 bases. CDR3 size: 15 residues. Germline loops: CDR1 MGHRA, CDR2 YSYEKL. In DNA, the CDR3 is TGCGCCAGCAGCCAAGATCCGGCCGGTCGACAGACCCAGTACTTC. Translated: CASSQDPAGRQTQYF.

The chain combines TRBV6-1 with TRBJ2-7; D not certain. This CDR3 has 14 residues. V was clipped by 2 bases and J by 7 bases, with 15 bases between them. Germline loops: CDR1 MNHNS, CDR2 SASEGT. This chain's CDR3 is CASSEYPGLGEQYF. The CDR3 DNA is TGTGCCAGCAGTGAATATCCCGGGCTGGGTGAGCAGTACTTC.

This chain links TRBV4-1 with TRBJ1-4; D perhaps matches TRBD1 (5 bases). The CDR3 loop spans 15 amino acids. Germline V gene data show CDR1 as MGHRA and CDR2 as YSYEKL. Trimming stripped 6 bases from V and 7 bases from J, with 18 bases between. The CDR3: CASRRIGTAGEKLFF. Written as DNA, the CDR3 is TGCGCCAGCAGGAGAATCGGGACGGCTGGTGAAAAACTGTTTTTT.

The V and J genes are TRBV6-6 and TRBJ2-1; 12 bases align to TRBD2. The length of the CDR3 is 15 residues. Trimming removed 8 bases from V and 8 bases from J; junction bases left unmatched: 10. Germline CDR1 is MNHNY and CDR2 is SVGAGI (reference sequence). CDR3 DNA sequence: TGTGCCAGCTTTCCGACTAGCGGGAGTAGCCATGAGCAGTTCTTC. Translating gives CASFPTSGSSHEQFF.